This T cell receptor beta chain was sequenced in a study of T cell responses to AZD1222 COVID-19 vaccine. Whole-study findings and limits: All repertoire sampling was performed exclusively after the peak T cell response.

This CDR3 spans 16 amino acids. V lost 6 bases and J lost 5, with 19 bases in between. Germline assignment: CDR1 SGHTA and CDR2 FQGNSA. This clone was seen once. The antigen is undetermined. The repertoire was sequenced with immunoSEQ multiplex PCR; TCRdb's copy has only in-frame clones and lacks some. The data hold 150,000 to 200,000 clones, with 75% to 90% observed a single time. The specimen comprised peripheral blood, sampled on day 0 of AZD1222 vaccination. The sequence came from an adult in good health. The V gene is TRBV7-2, the J gene TRBJ1-4; no reliable D call. CDR3 protein: CASSANRPIGNEKLFF. In nucleotides, the CDR3 is TGTGCCAGCAGTGCGAACAGACCGATCGGAAATGAAAAACTGTTTTTT.